The 25 T cell receptor beta chains given below trace back to one sample, sequenced in a study of CD8 T cells in ankylosing spondylitis. Each CDR3 protein is one row after TCRdb ran MiXCR on the 5' RACE reads. The sample lists about 800,000 distinct CDR3 sequences, approximately 12% occurring once. Their antigens remain unidentified. Study-wide points: A TCR beta motif of roughly eight highly homologous variants appeared characteristic of ankylosing spondylitis blood.

What was sequenced was blood, either unsorted or a sorted T cell fraction (not recorded which). The receptors here all came from a male donor with ankylosing spondylitis.

This clonotype was detected only a few times. The rearrangement uses TRBV20-1 and TRBJ2-1; TRBD2 matches at 8 bases. Trimming cost V 7 bases and J 3 bases; bases outside gene matches: 8. Germline V CDR1 and CDR2: DFQATT, SNEGSKA (reference sequence). CDR3 size: 14 residues. CDR3: CSGQREFLYNEQFF. The CDR3 DNA reads TGCAGTGGGCAGCGGGAGTTTCTCTACAATGAGCAGTTCTTC.

This rearrangement joins TRBV6-1 to TRBJ2-3, with D possibly TRBD2 on 6 matching bases. Trimming pared 7 bases from V and 4 bases from J, leaving 9 bases between. CDR3 size: 12 residues. Per germline, CDR1 MNHNS and CDR2 SASEGT. The CDR3: CASMWGADTQYF. The CDR3 region has the DNA TGTGCCAGCATGTGGGGGGCAGATACGCAGTATTTT.

This clonotype occurred a few times. The chain is built from TRBV5-1 and TRBJ2-7; D not resolved. CDR1 SGHRS and CDR2 YFSETQ come from the germline V gene. This CDR3 contains 15 residues. The V end was cut by 0 bases, the J end by 3 bases, with 13 bases between. CDR3 amino acids: CASSLASEAHYEQYF. The CDR3 DNA follows: TGCGCCAGCAGCTTGGCCAGTGAGGCTCACTACGAGCAGTACTTC.

This clonotype was counted a few times. This chain links TRBV4-3 with TRBJ1-2; D ambiguous. From germline, CDR1 is LGHNA and CDR2 YSLEER. V was shortened by 2 bases and J by 6 bases, with 10 bases between the two germline ends. CDR3 length: 13 residues. The CDR3 region has the DNA TGCGCCAGCAGCCAAACAGTAGTCGATGGCTACACCTTC. Translation: CASSQTVVDGYTF.

This clonotype came up many times. V is TRBV7-9 and J is TRBJ2-2; D may correspond to TRBD1 or TRBD2 (5 bases each). V was cut by 8 bases and J by 0 bases, with 7 bases left in between. CDR1 and CDR2 from the germline V gene are SEHNR and FQNEAQ (reference sequence). The CDR3 sequence is 13 residues long. CDR3: CASGGPNTGELFF. CDR3 nucleotides: TGTGCCAGCGGGGGACCGAACACCGGGGAGCTGTTTTTT.

This clonotype was counted ten times or more. CDR3 in amino acids: CASSKTSGTYNEQFF. The CDR3, as DNA: TGTGCCAGCAGCAAGACTAGCGGGACTTACAATGAGCAGTTCTTC. The V and J genes are TRBV7-2 and TRBJ2-1, with 11 nucleotides matching TRBD2. The CDR3 loop spans 15 amino acids. V was pared by 5 bases and J by 4 bases, with 4 bases of the junction left unmatched. Germline-derived CDR1 and CDR2 are SGHTA and FQGNSA.

This clonotype was found a few times. The chain couples TRBV20-1 to TRBJ1-1; D is unresolved. The CDR3 runs 13 residues. Germline V lookup: CDR1 DFQATT, CDR2 SNEGSKA (reference sequence). Trimming removed 5 bases from V and 3 bases from J, with 13 bases in between. CDR3 region: CSARLGRYTEAFF. The CDR3 DNA reads TGCAGTGCTCGCCTCGGGCGTTACACTGAAGCTTTCTTT.

V is TRBV7-2 and J is TRBJ1-5; D gene unclear. Germline assignment: CDR1 SGHTA and CDR2 FQGNSA. V shed 1 base and J shed 5 bases, with 9 bases lying between them. This CDR3 region has 14 residues. The CDR3 is CASSLDPSDQPQHF. CDR3 DNA sequence: TGTGCCAGCAGCTTAGACCCAAGTGATCAGCCCCAGCATTTT.

This clonotype was counted only a few times. The chain recombines TRBV6-2 or TRBV6-3 with TRBJ2-4; a weak D match, TRBD2 (6 bases). The CDR3 is 16 residues long. The germline V and J ends were trimmed by 2 bases and 9 bases, with 20 bases remaining between them. Germline V gene lookup returns CDR1 MNHEY and CDR2 SVGEGT. The CDR3 loop reads CASSYRGIPAGGIQYF. CDR3 DNA sequence: TGTGCCAGCAGTTACCGGGGGATTCCCGCTGGGGGCATTCAGTACTTC.

This clonotype has just a few counts. J is TRBJ1-2 and V is TRBV4-1; D is possibly TRBD1 (6 bases). The CDR3 has 16 residues. Germline V gene data show CDR1 as MGHRA and CDR2 as YSYEKL. V lost 3 bases and J lost 2, with 16 bases in between. CDR3 DNA: TGCGCCAGCAGCCACCCCACCCGGGGGCCAAACTATGGCTACACCTTC. Residues: CASSHPTRGPNYGYTF.

In its sample, this clonotype was seen a few times. The chain recombines TRBV20-1 with TRBJ2-7, with 8 bases aligning to TRBD1. Trimming took 6 bases from V and 2 from J; bases not matched to a gene: 12. Germline lookup yields CDR1 DFQATT and CDR2 SNEGSKA (reference sequence). The CDR3 has 15 amino acids. CDR3 sequence (DNA): TGCAGTGCCCGCCAGATGACAGGGGCAGCCTACGAGCAGTACTTC. Translating gives CSARQMTGAAYEQYF.

The genes are TRBV20-1 and TRBJ2-3; no definite D call. The V gene's germline CDR1 is DFQATT and CDR2 SNEGSKA (reference sequence). CDR3 length: 12 amino acids. Trimming removed 6 bases at V and 2 bases at J, with 9 bases between. This CDR3 reads CSAAPFTDTQYF. CDR3 DNA: TGCAGTGCGGCGCCGTTCACAGATACGCAGTATTTT.

The chain joins TRBV5-4 to TRBJ2-1; no definite D call. V was pared by 1 base and J by 3 bases, with 5 bases between. The CDR3 is 13 residues long. Germline-derived CDR1 and CDR2 are SGHNT and YYREEE (reference sequence). CDR3 sequence (DNA): TGTGCCAGCAGCTTGCGGAACTACAATGAGCAGTTCTTC. It codes for CASSLRNYNEQFF.

This clonotype has more than one count but fewer than ten. V gene TRBV10-3 combines with J gene TRBJ2-1; D is uncertain. CDR3 size: 15 residues. V gave up 2 bases and J gave up 4 bases, with 12 bases separating them. Germline CDR1 is ENHRY and CDR2 is SYGVKD. DNA for the CDR3: TGTGCCATCAGTGAGAGTACAGTGTCGTACAATGAGCAGTTCTTC. Translation: CAISESTVSYNEQFF.

The chain has TRBV7-3 and TRBJ1-2; D unresolved. V shed 2 bases and J shed 8 bases, with 18 bases lying between them. From germline, CDR1 is SGHTA and CDR2 FQGTGA. The CDR3 totals 15 residues. The CDR3 DNA is TGTGCCAGCAGCTTATACGGAGGTCGAGAGGACGGCTACACCTTC. Its protein product is CASSLYGGREDGYTF.

There are a few counts of this clonotype. The CDR3 reads CASSKIPNTGELFF. Here the CDR3 DNA reads TGCGCCAGCAGTAAGATACCGAACACCGGGGAGCTGTTTTTT. This chain uses TRBV5-1 with TRBJ2-2; D gene ambiguous. CDR1 is SGHRS, CDR2 YFSETQ, per germline. This CDR3 region has 14 residues. The ends were cut back, 5 bases at V and 0 bases at J, with 8 bases in the middle.

The V and J genes are TRBV5-1 and TRBJ2-7, with D perhaps TRBD1 (6 bases). The CDR3 has 15 residues. Germline CDR1 reads SGHRS; CDR2 reads YFSETQ. The ends were cut back, 2 bases at V and 6 bases at J, with 18 bases in the middle. CDR3 protein: CASSFDGEQGTEQYF. CDR3 coding DNA: TGCGCCAGCAGCTTTGACGGGGAACAGGGCACCGAGCAGTACTTC.

This chain joins TRBV20-1 and TRBJ1-5; D is undetermined. CDR1 is DFQATT and CDR2 is SNEGSKA in the germline V gene (reference sequence). The CDR3 covers 13 residues. V was trimmed by 5 bases and J by 6 bases, leaving 14 bases between them. The CDR3 here is CSAPPGYGQPQHF. CDR3 nucleotides: TGCAGTGCTCCCCCGGGGTACGGTCAGCCCCAGCATTTT.

This clonotype was observed a handful of times. The gene calls are TRBV20-1 and TRBJ1-1, with D unclear. The germline CDR1 and CDR2 sequences are DFQATT and SNEGSKA (reference sequence). This CDR3 is 13 amino acids long. Trimming left V 3 bases short and J 2 bases short, with 10 bases between. CDR3 region: CSASSMANTEAFF. The CDR3 region has the DNA TGCAGTGCTAGTTCGATGGCTAACACTGAAGCTTTCTTT.

In its sample, this clonotype was seen a few times. The genes are TRBV6-5 and TRBJ1-1; D gene ambiguous. This CDR3 has 13 amino acids. Trimming took off 4 bases at V and 11 bases at J, with 17 bases between the two ends. Germline CDR1 reads MNHEY; CDR2 reads SVGAGI. The CDR3 nucleotides read TGTGCCAGCAGTTCCACCCCGAGTGGTGGGGCTTTCTTT. It yields the protein CASSSTPSGGAFF.

This clonotype was seen a few times. The chain is built from TRBV10-3 and TRBJ1-2; D is unresolved. CDR3 length: 11 residues. The V and J ends lost 3 bases and 8 bases respectively, with 7 bases between them. Germline V gene data show CDR1 as ENHRY and CDR2 as SYGVKD. CDR3 sequence: CAISDVGGYTF. In nucleotides, the CDR3 is TGTGCCATCAGTGACGTGGGCGGCTACACCTTC.

The J gene is TRBJ1-2, the V gene TRBV4-2, with D tentatively TRBD1 (5 bases). From germline, CDR1 is LGHNA and CDR2 YNFKEQ. The CDR3 is 14 residues long. The ends were cut back, 0 bases at V and 4 bases at J, with 9 bases in the middle. The DNA for the CDR3 is TGTGCCAGCAGCCAAGATTATGGGACCTATGGCTACACCTTC. It is translated as CASSQDYGTYGYTF.

This clonotype was observed a handful of times. The rearrangement uses TRBV12-3 or TRBV12-4 and TRBJ2-7; D perhaps matches TRBD1 (6 bases). This CDR3 has 13 amino acids. Trimming removed 5 bases from V and 5 bases from J, with 13 bases in between. Here the CDR3 DNA reads TGTGCCAGCAGTCAAGACAGGCACCACGAGCAGTACTTC. Residues: CASSQDRHHEQYF.

In this sample, this clonotype turned up a few times. The chain is built from TRBV6-5 and TRBJ1-1, with TRBD1 matching over 11 bases. This CDR3 is built from 14 residues. Germline loops: CDR1 MNHEY, CDR2 SVGAGI. Germline trimming cut 4 bases from V and 5 bases from J; bases unmatched to any gene: 3. The chain's CDR3 is CASSWDRGLTEAFF. CDR3 in DNA: TGTGCCAGCAGTTGGGACAGGGGGTTGACTGAAGCTTTCTTT.

This clonotype was detected ten times or more. The genes are TRBV7-2 and TRBJ1-5; a possible D gene is TRBD1 (6 bases). Deletions cut 3 bases from V and 7 bases from J, with 10 bases between. Germline loops: CDR1 SGHTA, CDR2 FQGNSA. CDR3 size: 13 residues. CDR3 in amino acids: CASSFAGDQPQHF. DNA of the CDR3: TGTGCCAGCAGCTTTGCAGGGGACCAGCCCCAGCATTTT.